The 15 T cell receptor beta chains given below trace back to one sample, sequenced in a study of cytomegalovirus exposure and HLA in healthy donors. 13 Jbeta primers and 60 Vbeta primers were used for the PCR. Generated by immunoSEQ multiplex PCR, the TCRdb table keeps only in-frame clones and is missing some. This specimen shows about 70,000 clones; the ten leading clones hold roughly 2.4%. The sequenced sample was PBMCs. Receptors originate from a female donor in good health and CMV-seropositive.

The V and J genes are TRBV4-1 and TRBJ2-7; 8 nucleotides match TRBD2. Germline CDR1 MGHRA, CDR2 YSYEKL. The trim removed 1 base at V and 2 bases at J, leaving 4 bases unmatched. The CDR3 covers 15 residues. The CDR3 loop reads CASSQVLADTYEQYF. In DNA form, the CDR3 reads TGCGCCAGCAGCCAAGTACTAGCGGATACCTACGAGCAGTACTTC.

The chain carries TRBV13 and TRBJ1-2, with TRBD1 matching over 9 bases. V shed 4 bases and J 3 bases; nucleotides not matched to a gene: 6. This CDR3 contains 15 residues. CDR1 is PRHDT, CDR2 FYEKMQ, per germline (reference sequence). The CDR3, as DNA: TGTGCCAGCAGCTATAGACAGGGGGGCGACTATGGCTACACCTTC. Its protein is CASSYRQGGDYGYTF.

The chain employs TRBV7-7 and TRBJ2-1; 11 bases are shared with TRBD2. The junction had 7 bases not matched to a gene; V was cut back by 3 bases and J by 6 bases. There are 16 residues in the CDR3. CDR1 SSHAT and CDR2 FNYEAQ come from the germline V gene (reference sequence). The CDR3 loop is CASSFSGGAEGNEQFF. CDR3 DNA: TGTGCCAGCAGCTTTAGCGGGGGGGCCGAAGGCAATGAGCAGTTCTTC.

This chain uses TRBV19 with TRBJ1-5, with D tentatively TRBD1 (5 bases). The germline CDR1 and CDR2 sequences are LNHDA and SQIVND (reference sequence). The CDR3 sequence is 13 residues long. V lost 3 bases to trimming and J lost 5 bases, with 8 bases between them. CDR3 amino acids: CASSIREDQPQHF. The DNA of the CDR3 is TGTGCCAGTAGTATCAGGGAGGATCAGCCCCAGCATTTT. Looking up the rest from reference TRBV19 and TRBJ1-5 gives the full variable domain: DGGITQSPKYLFRKEGQNVTLSCEQNLNHDAMYWYRQDPGQGLRLIYYSQIVNDFQKGDIAEGYSVSREKKESFPLTVTSAQKNPTAFYLCASSIREDQPQHFGDGTRLSIL.

The chain combines TRBV29-1 with TRBJ1-1; 9 positions agree with TRBD1. From germline, CDR1 is SQVTM and CDR2 ANQGSEA. This CDR3 contains 13 residues. The trim removed 7 bases at V and 3 bases at J, leaving 6 bases unmatched. CDR3 DNA: TGCAGCGCAGACAGGGGGGTTGACACTGAAGCTTTCTTT. Translation gives CSADRGVDTEAFF.

The chain joins TRBV2 to TRBJ1-2, with D unresolved. Germline loops: CDR1 SNHLY, CDR2 FYNNEI. This CDR3 spans 12 amino acids. Trimming cost V 5 bases and J 4 bases, with 8 bases left between them. CDR3 region: CASSRSSYGYTF. The CDR3, as DNA: TGTGCCAGCAGTAGATCTAGCTATGGCTACACCTTC.

The gene calls are TRBV7-9 and TRBJ1-2; D is uncertain. Germline CDR1 reads SEHNR; CDR2 reads FQNEAQ (reference sequence). This CDR3 spans 15 amino acids. Trimming took 6 bases from V and 4 from J, leaving 18 bases between them. CDR3 amino acids: CASSQDVSRGYGYTF. The CDR3 bases are TGTGCCAGCAGTCAAGACGTTTCCAGAGGCTATGGCTACACCTTC.

The rearrangement links TRBV14 to TRBJ2-5; the match to TRBD1 covers 8 bases. The trim removed 4 bases at V and 4 bases at J, leaving 5 bases unmatched. CDR3 length: 14 amino acids. CDR1 SGHDN and CDR2 FVKESK come from the germline V gene. CDR3 nucleotides: TGTGCCAGCAGCCTTGCAGGGGGCGGAGAGACCCAGTACTTC. Its protein is CASSLAGGGETQYF.

The chain has TRBV7-2 and TRBJ1-1; 7 nucleotides line up with TRBD1. Germline V gene sequence: CDR1 SGHTA, CDR2 FQGNSA. V lost 5 bases, J lost 7 bases, and 19 bases stayed unmatched. The CDR3 length is 17 residues. The CDR3 loop is CASSDRGGRTGINEAFF. The CDR3 region has the DNA TGTGCCAGCAGCGACAGAGGTGGCAGGACAGGTATAAATGAAGCTTTCTTT.

V and J are TRBV19 and TRBJ1-2, with D perhaps matching TRBD1 (5 bases). Trimming shortened V by 5 bases and J by 6 bases, and 16 bases separated the two germline ends. The CDR3 totals 14 residues. From germline, CDR1 is LNHDA and CDR2 SQIVND (reference sequence). This CDR3 reads CASSYPRQGHGYTF. The CDR3 DNA reads as TGTGCCAGTAGTTACCCGAGGCAGGGCCATGGCTACACCTTC.

V gene TRBV29-1 combines with J gene TRBJ1-1; D call uncertain. V was clipped by 2 bases and J by 1 base, with 5 bases between them. The germline V gene encodes CDR1 SQVTM and CDR2 ANQGSEA. The CDR3 contains 12 residues. CDR3 nucleotides: TGCAGCGTTGAACCGGGGAACACTGAAGCTTTCTTT. Translated, it gives CSVEPGNTEAFF.

The chain joins TRBV7-2 to TRBJ1-5, with D tentatively TRBD1 (5 bases). The CDR3 length is 16 residues. The ends were cut back, 5 bases at V and 3 bases at J, with 17 bases in the middle. Per germline, CDR1 SGHTA and CDR2 FQGNSA. CDR3 sequence reads: CASSLFEGGTNQPQHF. As DNA, the CDR3 is TGTGCCAGCAGCCTCTTTGAAGGAGGGACCAATCAGCCCCAGCATTTT.

The V and J genes are TRBV6-6 and TRBJ1-5; the D gene is possibly TRBD1 (5 bases). The germline gives CDR1 MNHNY, CDR2 SVGAGI (reference sequence). The V and J ends lost 6 bases and 2 bases respectively, with 14 bases between them. The CDR3 is made up of 15 amino acids. The CDR3, as DNA: TGTGCCAGCAGAGGGGCGACAAGCGGCAATCAGCCCCAGCATTTT. Its translation: CASRGATSGNQPQHF.

The chain is built from TRBV7-2 and TRBJ2-2; D perhaps matches TRBD2 (5 bases). There are 13 residues in the CDR3. CDR1 is SGHTA, CDR2 FQGNSA, per germline. Trimming took 4 bases from V and 5 from J, leaving 8 bases between them. CDR3 sequence: CASSSDYTGELFF. As DNA, the CDR3 is TGTGCCAGCAGCTCAGACTATACCGGGGAGCTGTTTTTT. Variable domain in full (rest from reference TRBV7-2 and TRBJ2-2): GAGVSQSPSNKVTEKGKDVELRCDPISGHTALYWYRQSLGQGLEFLIYFQGNSAPDKSGLPSDRFSAERTGGSVSTLTIQRTQQEDSAVYLCASSSDYTGELFFGEGSRLTVL.

The V gene is TRBV6-1, the J gene TRBJ1-5, with 7 bases matching TRBD1. Trimming removed 3 bases from V and 0 bases from J; junction bases left unmatched: 5. The CDR3 is 16 residues long. Germline values: CDR1 MNHNS, CDR2 SASEGT. The CDR3 protein is CASSDPTGYSNQPQHF. The DNA for the CDR3 is TGTGCCAGCAGTGACCCGACAGGGTATAGCAATCAGCCCCAGCATTTT.